The clone carrying this TCR beta chain was detected only once. The target antigen is unknown. The record originates from a study of shared clonotypes between healthy human individuals. Whole-study results and caveats: Sequencing depth was expected to affect clonotype sharing among donors. Naive CD4 clonotypes were shared across a few donors at about 5%. The generation probabilities recorded for non-shared clonotypes fell below those of clonotypes shared by all four donors.

Naive CD8 cells lacked CD45RO, underwent positive selection for CCR7 and left out terminally differentiated effector memory CD45RA+ cells. V lost 5 bases and J lost 12; bases outside the gene matches: 17. Germline V gene sequence: CDR1 SEHNR, CDR2 FQNEAQ (reference sequence). CDR3 length equals 16 residues. Assay execution took place at the deep level. Method: immunoSEQ multiplex PCR; TCRdb's copy keeps in-frame clones and lacks some. The sample consists of roughly 2.1 million clones, 85% to 95% of them appearing once. Sequenced material: naive CD8+ T cells from PBMCs. This rearrangement joins TRBV7-9 to TRBJ2-4; 9 nucleotides line up with TRBD1. The receptor was isolated from a man between 18 and 29 years old in good health. Some clones in this sample may be carry-over from other donors' samples. CDR3 sequence: CASSPKGGQGMNHQYF. In DNA form, the CDR3 reads TGTGCCAGCAGCCCAAAAGGGGGACAGGGTATGAATCATCAGTACTTC.